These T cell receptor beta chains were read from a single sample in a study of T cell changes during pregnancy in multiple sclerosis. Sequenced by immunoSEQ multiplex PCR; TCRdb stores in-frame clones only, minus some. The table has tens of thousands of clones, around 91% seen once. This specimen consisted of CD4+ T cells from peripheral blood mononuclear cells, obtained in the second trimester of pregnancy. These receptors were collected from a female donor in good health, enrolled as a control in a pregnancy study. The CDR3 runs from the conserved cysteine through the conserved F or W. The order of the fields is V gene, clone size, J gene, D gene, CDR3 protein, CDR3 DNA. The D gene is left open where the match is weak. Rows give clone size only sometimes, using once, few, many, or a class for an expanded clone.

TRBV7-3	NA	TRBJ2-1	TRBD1	CASRTGTGVNEQFF	TGTGCCAGCAGGACCGGGACAGGGGTCAATGAGCAGTTCTTC
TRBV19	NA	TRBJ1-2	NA	CASSKGGGAFYGYTF	TGTGCCAGTAGTAAGGGGGGGGGCGCCTTCTATGGCTACACCTTC
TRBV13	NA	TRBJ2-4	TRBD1	CASSQKQGWVGNIQYF	TGTGCCAGCAGCCAGAAACAGGGGTGGGTGGGAAACATTCAGTACTTC
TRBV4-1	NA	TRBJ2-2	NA	CASSLRGTQNTGELFF	TGCGCCAGCAGCCTCCGGGGGACTCAGAACACCGGGGAGCTGTTTTTT
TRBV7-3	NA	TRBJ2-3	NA	CASSASSGRTDTQYF	TGTGCCAGCAGCGCGAGTAGCGGACGCACAGATACGCAGTATTTT
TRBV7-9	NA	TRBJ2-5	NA	CASSPSGGVQLETQYF	TGTGCCAGCAGCCCGTCAGGCGGGGTTCAGCTAGAGACCCAGTACTTC
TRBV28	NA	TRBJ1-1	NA	CASSPTANTEAFF	TGTGCCAGCAGTCCTACAGCGAACACTGAAGCTTTCTTT
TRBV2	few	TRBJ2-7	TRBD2	CASMAGVISYEQYF	TGTGCCAGCATGGCGGGGGTGATCTCCTACGAGCAGTACTTC
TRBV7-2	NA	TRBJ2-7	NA	CASSYSVPTYEQYF	TGTGCCAGTAGCTACAGTGTACCAACCTACGAGCAGTACTTC
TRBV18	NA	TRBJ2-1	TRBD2	CASSPIGGARSYNEQFF	TGTGCCAGCTCACCGATCGGGGGGGCGAGATCCTACAATGAGCAGTTCTTC
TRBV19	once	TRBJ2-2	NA	CASTLQDLNTGELFF	TGTGCCAGTACCCTACAGGACCTGAACACCGGGGAGCTGTTTTTT
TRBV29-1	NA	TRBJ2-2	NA	CSVATGTGELFF	TGCAGCGTAGCCACAGGGACCGGGGAGCTGTTTTTT
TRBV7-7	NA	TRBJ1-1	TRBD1	CASSLEQTGETEAFF	TGTGCTAGCAGCTTAGAACAAACAGGGGAAACTGAAGCTTTCTTT
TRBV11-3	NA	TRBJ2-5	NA	CASSRRGRGQETQYF	TGTGCCAGCAGCCGGAGGGGGAGGGGGCAAGAGACCCAGTACTTC
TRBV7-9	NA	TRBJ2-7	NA	CASSRDGTLKGEQYF	TGTGCCAGCAGCAGAGACGGGACATTAAAGGGCGAGCAGTACTTC
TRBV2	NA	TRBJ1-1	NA	CASSEALGLTYGF	TGTGCCAGCAGTGAAGCGCTGGGGCTAACTTACGGCTTT
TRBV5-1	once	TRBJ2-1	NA	CASSATGENYNEQFF	TGCGCCAGCAGCGCCACGGGGGAAAACTACAATGAGCAGTTCTTC
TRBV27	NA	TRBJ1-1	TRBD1	CASSSQGRQMNTEAFF	TGTGCCAGCAGTTCACAGGGGCGGCAGATGAACACTGAAGCTTTCTTT
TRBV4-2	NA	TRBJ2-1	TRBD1	CASSQGGTGGTYNEQFF	TGTGCCAGCAGCCAGGGGGGGACAGGGGGTACCTACAATGAGCAGTTCTTC
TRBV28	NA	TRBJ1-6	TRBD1	CASATPGQGNSPLHF	TGTGCCAGCGCTACTCCGGGACAGGGGAACTCACCCCTCCACTTT
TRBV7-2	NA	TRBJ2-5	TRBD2	CASSFGGAEETQYF	TGTGCCAGCAGCTTCGGGGGGGCCGAAGAGACCCAGTACTTC
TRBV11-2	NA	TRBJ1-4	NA	CASSEWTVGEKLFF	TGTGCCAGCAGCGAGTGGACAGTGGGTGAAAAACTGTTTTTT
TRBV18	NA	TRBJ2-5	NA	CASSPRLQETQYF	TGTGCCAGCTCACCACGCCTACAAGAGACCCAGTACTTC